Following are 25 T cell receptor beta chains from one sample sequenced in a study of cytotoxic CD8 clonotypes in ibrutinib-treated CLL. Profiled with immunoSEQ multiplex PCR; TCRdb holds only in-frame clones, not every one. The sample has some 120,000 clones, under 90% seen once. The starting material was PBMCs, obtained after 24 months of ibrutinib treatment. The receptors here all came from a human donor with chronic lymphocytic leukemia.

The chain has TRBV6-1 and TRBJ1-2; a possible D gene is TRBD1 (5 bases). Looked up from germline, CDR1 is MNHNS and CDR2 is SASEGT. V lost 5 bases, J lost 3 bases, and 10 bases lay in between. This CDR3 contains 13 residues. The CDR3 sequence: CASSPGRYYGYTF. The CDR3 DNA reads TGTGCCAGCAGTCCAGGGAGATACTATGGCTACACCTTC.

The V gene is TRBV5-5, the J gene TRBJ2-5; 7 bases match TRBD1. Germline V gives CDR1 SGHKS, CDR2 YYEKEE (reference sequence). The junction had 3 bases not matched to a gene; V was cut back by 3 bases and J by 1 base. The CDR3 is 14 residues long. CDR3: CASSSGQLQETQYF. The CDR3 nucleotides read TGTGCCAGCAGCTCGGGACAGCTCCAAGAGACCCAGTACTTC.

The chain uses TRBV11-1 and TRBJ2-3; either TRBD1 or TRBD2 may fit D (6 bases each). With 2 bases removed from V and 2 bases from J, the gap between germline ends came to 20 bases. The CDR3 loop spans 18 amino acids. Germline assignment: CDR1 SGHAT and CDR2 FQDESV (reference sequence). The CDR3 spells CASSLFWGAGPNTDTQYF. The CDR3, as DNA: TGTGCCAGCAGCTTATTTTGGGGGGCGGGACCCAACACAGATACGCAGTATTTT.

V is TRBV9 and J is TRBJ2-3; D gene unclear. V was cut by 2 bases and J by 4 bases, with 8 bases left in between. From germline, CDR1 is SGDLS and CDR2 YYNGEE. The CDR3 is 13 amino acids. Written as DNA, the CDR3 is TGTGCCAGCAGCGTTTTCGGAGCAGATACGCAGTATTTT. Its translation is CASSVFGADTQYF.

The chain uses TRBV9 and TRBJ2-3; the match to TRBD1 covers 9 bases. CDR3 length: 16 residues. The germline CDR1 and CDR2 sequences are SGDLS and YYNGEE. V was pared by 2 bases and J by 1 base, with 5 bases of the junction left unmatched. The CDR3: CASSVWDRVGTDTQYF. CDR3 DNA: TGTGCCAGCAGCGTCTGGGACAGGGTCGGCACAGATACGCAGTATTTT.

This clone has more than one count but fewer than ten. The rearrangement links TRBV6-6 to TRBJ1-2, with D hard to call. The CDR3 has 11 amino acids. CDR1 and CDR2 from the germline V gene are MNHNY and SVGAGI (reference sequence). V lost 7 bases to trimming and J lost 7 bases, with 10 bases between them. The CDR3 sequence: CASKSPRGYTF. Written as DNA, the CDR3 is TGTGCCAGCAAGTCCCCCCGTGGCTACACCTTC.

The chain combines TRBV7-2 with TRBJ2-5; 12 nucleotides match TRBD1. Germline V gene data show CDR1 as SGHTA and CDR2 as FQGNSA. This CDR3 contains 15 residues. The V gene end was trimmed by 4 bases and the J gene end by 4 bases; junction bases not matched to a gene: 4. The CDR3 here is CASSSGTGGIETQYF. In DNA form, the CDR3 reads TGTGCCAGCAGCTCCGGGACAGGGGGCATAGAGACCCAGTACTTC.

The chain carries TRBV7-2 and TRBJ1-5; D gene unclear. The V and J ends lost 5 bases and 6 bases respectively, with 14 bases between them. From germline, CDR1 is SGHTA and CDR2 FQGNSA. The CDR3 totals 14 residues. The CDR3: CASSQQVSGQPQHF. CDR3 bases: TGTGCCAGCAGCCAGCAGGTGAGCGGTCAGCCCCAGCATTTT.

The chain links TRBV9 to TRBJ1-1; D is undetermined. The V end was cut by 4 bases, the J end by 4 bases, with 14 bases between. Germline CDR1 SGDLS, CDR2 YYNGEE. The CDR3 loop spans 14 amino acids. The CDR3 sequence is CASSRGTGVTEAFF. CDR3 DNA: TGTGCCAGCAGCCGGGGTACCGGAGTCACTGAAGCTTTCTTT.

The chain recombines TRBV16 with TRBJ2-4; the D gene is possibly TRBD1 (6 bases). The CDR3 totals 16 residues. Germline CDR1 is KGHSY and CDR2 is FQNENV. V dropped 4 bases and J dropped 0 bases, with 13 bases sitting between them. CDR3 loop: CASSLRTEVAKNIQYF. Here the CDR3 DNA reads TGTGCCAGCAGCCTGCGGACAGAGGTAGCCAAAAACATTCAGTACTTC.

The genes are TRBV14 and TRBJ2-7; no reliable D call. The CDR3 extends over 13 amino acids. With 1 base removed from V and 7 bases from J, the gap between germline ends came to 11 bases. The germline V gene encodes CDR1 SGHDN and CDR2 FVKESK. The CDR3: CASSQVASSEQYF. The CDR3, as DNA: TGTGCCAGCAGCCAAGTTGCTAGTTCTGAGCAGTACTTC.

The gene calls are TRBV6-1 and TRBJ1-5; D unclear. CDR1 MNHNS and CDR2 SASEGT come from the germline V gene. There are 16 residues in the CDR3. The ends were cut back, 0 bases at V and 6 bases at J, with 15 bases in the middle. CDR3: CASSEAGVLRSQPQHF. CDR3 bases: TGTGCCAGCAGTGAAGCCGGGGTTCTGCGGAGTCAGCCCCAGCATTTT.

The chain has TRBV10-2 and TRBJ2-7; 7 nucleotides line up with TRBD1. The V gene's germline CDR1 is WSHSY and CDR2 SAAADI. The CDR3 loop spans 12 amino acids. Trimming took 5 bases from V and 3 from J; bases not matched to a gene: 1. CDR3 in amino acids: CASSTGVYEQYF. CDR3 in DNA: TGCGCCAGCAGTACAGGGGTCTACGAGCAGTACTTC.

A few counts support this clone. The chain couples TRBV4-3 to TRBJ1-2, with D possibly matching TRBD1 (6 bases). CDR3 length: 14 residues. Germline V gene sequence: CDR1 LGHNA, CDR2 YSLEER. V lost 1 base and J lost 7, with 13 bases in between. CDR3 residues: CASSQAGGLRGYTF. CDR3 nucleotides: TGCGCCAGCAGCCAAGCGGGGGGCCTCCGTGGCTACACCTTC.

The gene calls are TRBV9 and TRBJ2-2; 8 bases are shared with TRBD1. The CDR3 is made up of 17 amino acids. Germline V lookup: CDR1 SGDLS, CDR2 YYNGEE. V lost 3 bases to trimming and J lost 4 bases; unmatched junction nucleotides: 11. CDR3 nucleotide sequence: TGTGCCAGCAGCGCCCCGCCGCGGACAGGGTCCACCGGGGAGCTGTTTTTT. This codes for CASSAPPRTGSTGELFF.

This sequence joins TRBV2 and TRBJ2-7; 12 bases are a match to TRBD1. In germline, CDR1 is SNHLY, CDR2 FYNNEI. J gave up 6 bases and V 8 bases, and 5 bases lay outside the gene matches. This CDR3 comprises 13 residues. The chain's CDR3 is CASRRDRGLEQYF. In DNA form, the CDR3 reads TGTGCCAGCCGCCGGGACAGGGGGCTCGAGCAGTACTTC.

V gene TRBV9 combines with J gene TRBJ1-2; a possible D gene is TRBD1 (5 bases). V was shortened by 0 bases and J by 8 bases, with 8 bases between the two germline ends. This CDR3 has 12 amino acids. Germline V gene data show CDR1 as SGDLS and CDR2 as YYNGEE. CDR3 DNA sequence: TGTGCCAGCAGCGTAGGAGGGGACGGCTACACCTTC. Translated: CASSVGGDGYTF. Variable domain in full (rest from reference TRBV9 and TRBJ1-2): DSGVTQTPKHLITATGQRVTLRCSPRSGDLSVYWYQQSLDQGLQFLIQYYNGEERAKGNILERFSAQQFPDLHSELNLSSLELGDSALYFCASSVGGDGYTFGSGTRLTVV.

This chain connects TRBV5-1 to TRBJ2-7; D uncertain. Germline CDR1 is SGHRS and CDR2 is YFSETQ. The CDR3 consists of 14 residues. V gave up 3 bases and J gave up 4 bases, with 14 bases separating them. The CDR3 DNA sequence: TGCGCCAGCAGCTCGAGCCTTAGGTGGTACGAGCAGTACTTC. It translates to CASSSSLRWYEQYF.

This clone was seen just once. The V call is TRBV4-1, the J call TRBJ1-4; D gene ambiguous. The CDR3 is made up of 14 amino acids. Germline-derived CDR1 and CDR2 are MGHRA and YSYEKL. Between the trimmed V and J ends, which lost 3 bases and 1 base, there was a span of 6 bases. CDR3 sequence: CASSQGVTNEKLFF. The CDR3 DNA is TGCGCCAGCAGCCAGGGCGTAACTAATGAAAAACTGTTTTTT.

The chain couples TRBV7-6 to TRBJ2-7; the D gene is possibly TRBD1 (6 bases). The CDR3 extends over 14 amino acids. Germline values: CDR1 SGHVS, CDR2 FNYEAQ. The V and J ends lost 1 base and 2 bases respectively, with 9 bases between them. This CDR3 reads CASSLDQGTYEQYF. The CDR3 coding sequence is TGTGCCAGCAGCTTAGACCAGGGGACCTACGAGCAGTACTTC.

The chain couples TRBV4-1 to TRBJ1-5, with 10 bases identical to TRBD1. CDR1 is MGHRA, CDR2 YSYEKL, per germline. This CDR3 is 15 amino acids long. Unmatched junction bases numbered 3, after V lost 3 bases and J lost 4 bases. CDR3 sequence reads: CASSQDRGYNQPQHF. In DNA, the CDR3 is TGCGCCAGCAGCCAGGACAGGGGGTATAATCAGCCCCAGCATTTT.

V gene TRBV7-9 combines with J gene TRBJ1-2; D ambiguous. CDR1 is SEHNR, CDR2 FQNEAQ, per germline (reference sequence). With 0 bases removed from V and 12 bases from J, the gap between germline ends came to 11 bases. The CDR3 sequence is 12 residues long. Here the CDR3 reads CASSLARPPHTF. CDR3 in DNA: TGTGCCAGCAGCTTAGCGCGACCGCCCCACACCTTC.

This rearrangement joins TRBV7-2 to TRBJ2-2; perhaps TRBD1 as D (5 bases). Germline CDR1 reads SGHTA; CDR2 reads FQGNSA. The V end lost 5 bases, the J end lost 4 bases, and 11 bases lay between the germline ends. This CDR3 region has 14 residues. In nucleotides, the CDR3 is TGTGCCAGCAGCCCAGGACATTCCACCGGGGAGCTGTTTTTT. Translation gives CASSPGHSTGELFF.

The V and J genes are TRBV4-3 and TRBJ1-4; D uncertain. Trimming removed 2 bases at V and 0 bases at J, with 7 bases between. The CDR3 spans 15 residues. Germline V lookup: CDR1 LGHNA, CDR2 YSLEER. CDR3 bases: TGCGCCAGCAGCCAAAGCCTTGCAACTAATGAAAAACTGTTTTTT. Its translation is CASSQSLATNEKLFF.

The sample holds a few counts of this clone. In DNA, the CDR3 is TGTGCCAGCAGCCAGGGTTGGGGCGGCAATCAGCCCCAGCATTTT. Translation: CASSQGWGGNQPQHF. This sequence joins TRBV11-2 and TRBJ1-5; TRBD1 might be the D (5 bases). This CDR3 has 15 amino acids. The germline gives CDR1 SGHAT, CDR2 FQNNGV. V was pared by 5 bases and J by 2 bases, with 13 bases between.